A single sample is the source of the 20 T cell receptor beta chains below, sequenced in a study of blood T cell repertoires in COVID-19. TCRdb keeps only in-frame clones here, not all; method: immunoSEQ multiplex PCR. The sample consists of under 250,000 clones, around 84% of them appearing once. Sequenced material: peripheral blood. The receptor source for this set is a human donor in a cohort sampled during active COVID-19.

The chain carries TRBV18 and TRBJ1-6; 7 nucleotides line up with TRBD1. Germline V gives CDR1 KGHSH, CDR2 LQKENI. CDR3 length equals 16 residues. J gave up 10 bases and V 3 bases, and 12 bases lay outside the gene matches. CDR3 in DNA: TGTGCCAGCTCACCGTCACAGGGGCGCGGGGACTCACCCCTCCACTTT. Encoded protein: CASSPSQGRGDSPLHF.

This clone was picked up a small number of times. CDR3 amino acids: CASSQEAVPGAGEPQHF. The CDR3 DNA reads as TGCGCCAGCAGCCAAGAAGCCGTGCCGGGTGCCGGGGAGCCCCAGCATTTT. The chain employs TRBV4-1 and TRBJ1-5; D gene uncertain. The CDR3 sequence is 17 residues long. Germline values: CDR1 MGHRA, CDR2 YSYEKL. Trimming pared 0 bases from V and 8 bases from J, leaving 20 bases between.

This chain joins TRBV11-3 and TRBJ1-1; no clear D. This CDR3 is 13 amino acids long. With 7 bases removed from V and 5 bases from J, the gap between germline ends came to 14 bases. The germline gives CDR1 SGHNT, CDR2 YENEEA. The CDR3 DNA is TGTGCCAGCACCCTTGAGGGAGGGACTGAAGCTTTCTTT. Protein product: CASTLEGGTEAFF.

This chain joins TRBV28 and TRBJ2-3; D may be TRBD2 (5 bases). CDR3 size: 16 residues. CDR1 is MDHEN and CDR2 is SYDVKM in the germline V gene. V gave up 4 bases and J gave up 0 bases, with 14 bases separating them. CDR3 in amino acids: CASSSRSGTSTDTQYF. In nucleotides, the CDR3 is TGTGCCAGCAGTTCGCGGAGCGGAACTAGCACAGATACGCAGTATTTT.

This clone was detected only once. The chain employs TRBV6-4 and TRBJ2-7, with 14 bases that match TRBD2. The V segment lost 2 bases and the J segment 8 bases; nucleotides outside the gene matches: 5. This CDR3 has 15 amino acids. The germline CDR1 and CDR2 sequences are MRHNA and SNTAGT. In DNA, the CDR3 is TGTGCCAGCAGTGACACCGGGACTAGCGGGAGTAAGCAGTACTTC. It is translated as CASSDTGTSGSKQYF.

V usage is TRBV20-1 and J usage is TRBJ1-1; D unclear. Germline CDR1 DFQATT, CDR2 SNEGSKA (reference sequence). This CDR3 has 11 residues. The germline V and J ends were trimmed by 7 bases and 5 bases, with 11 bases remaining between them. CDR3 residues: CSGSSGTEAFF. The CDR3 coding sequence is TGCAGTGGGAGCTCGGGGACTGAAGCTTTCTTT.

The chain uses TRBV5-5 and TRBJ2-2, with D possibly matching TRBD2 (6 bases). The V end lost 1 base, the J end lost 6 bases, and 13 bases lay between the germline ends. There are 15 residues in the CDR3. Germline V gene lookup returns CDR1 SGHKS and CDR2 YYEKEE (reference sequence). The CDR3 region has the DNA TGTGCCAGCAGCTTGTCGGGAGTTGTATCCGGGGAGCTGTTTTTT. It yields the protein CASSLSGVVSGELFF.

A single count supports this clone. The rearrangement links TRBV9 to TRBJ2-1; 10 bases are a match to TRBD2. The germline gives CDR1 SGDLS, CDR2 YYNGEE. The junction had 4 bases not matched to a gene; V was cut back by 0 bases and J by 7 bases. This CDR3 has 15 amino acids. CDR3 protein: CASSVASGSGNEQFF. The CDR3 DNA is TGTGCCAGCAGCGTAGCTAGCGGGAGTGGGAATGAGCAGTTCTTC.

The rearrangement uses TRBV18 and TRBJ2-1; D might be TRBD2 (6 bases). Germline lookup yields CDR1 KGHSH and CDR2 LQKENI. This CDR3 contains 14 residues. The V end was cut by 6 bases, the J end by 7 bases, with 16 bases between. CDR3 in amino acids: CASSTNRGLNEQFF. DNA for the CDR3: TGTGCCAGCTCCACCAATCGGGGGTTGAATGAGCAGTTCTTC. Combining the CDR3 with reference TRBV18 and TRBJ2-1 gives the whole variable domain NAGVMQNPRHLVRRRGQEARLRCSPMKGHSHVYWYRQLPEEGLKFMVYLQKENIIDESGMPKERFSAEFPKEGPSILRIQQVVRGDSAAYFCASSTNRGLNEQFFGPGTRLTVL.

The sample holds a few counts of this clone. The chain couples TRBV6-1 to TRBJ1-1; 7 bases are a match to TRBD1. The germline gives CDR1 MNHNS, CDR2 SASEGT. The CDR3 loop spans 13 amino acids. The V and J ends lost 6 bases and 4 bases, in that order; junction bases with no gene match: 5. In DNA form, the CDR3 reads TGTGCCAGCAGCTTGCAGGGGGGCACTGAAGCTTTCTTT. It yields the protein CASSLQGGTEAFF.

The rearrangement joins TRBV24-1 to TRBJ2-1, with a possible D match to TRBD2 (6 bases). V was trimmed by 3 bases and J by 7 bases, leaving 12 bases between them. Per germline, CDR1 KGHDR and CDR2 SFDVKD. This CDR3 has 14 amino acids. The CDR3 loop reads CATSDGGPGNEQFF. The CDR3 nucleotides read TGTGCCACCAGTGATGGAGGGCCGGGAAATGAGCAGTTCTTC.

The gene calls are TRBV10-3 and TRBJ1-1, with 9 positions matching TRBD1. Germline-derived CDR1 and CDR2 are ENHRY and SYGVKD. With V trimmed by 8 bases and J by 4 bases, 11 bases remained unmatched. The CDR3 covers 15 residues. CDR3 sequence: CAIHPTGTGTTEAFF. The DNA for the CDR3 is TGTGCCATCCATCCCACCGGGACAGGGACCACTGAAGCTTTCTTT.

The chain has TRBV6-5 and TRBJ2-7; TRBD1 agrees at 10 bases. J gave up 5 bases and V 2 bases, and 6 bases lay outside the gene matches. The CDR3 is 15 amino acids. Germline-derived CDR1 and CDR2 are MNHEY and SVGAGI. This CDR3 reads CASSYKGTGEDEQYF. In DNA, the CDR3 is TGTGCCAGCAGTTACAAAGGGACAGGGGAAGACGAGCAGTACTTC.

The chain carries TRBV4-2 and TRBJ2-4; possible D gene TRBD2, 5 bases. CDR3 length equals 15 residues. Germline V gene sequence: CDR1 LGHNA, CDR2 YNFKEQ. With 1 base removed from V and 3 bases from J, the gap between germline ends came to 10 bases. As DNA, the CDR3 is TGTGCCAGCAGCCAAGCGGTGGGGAGCAAAAACATTCAGTACTTC. Its translation is CASSQAVGSKNIQYF.

The J gene is TRBJ1-1, the V gene TRBV5-4; no reliable D call. There are 14 residues in the CDR3. Germline assignment: CDR1 SGHNT and CDR2 YYREEE (reference sequence). The V end was cut by 0 bases, the J end by 4 bases, with 10 bases between. CDR3: CASSLDRDLTEAFF. The CDR3, as DNA: TGTGCCAGCAGCTTGGACAGAGATCTCACTGAAGCTTTCTTT.

The chain is built from TRBV28 and TRBJ1-2, with TRBD1 matching 9 bases. The CDR3 runs to 14 residues. Trimming cost V 2 bases and J 4 bases; bases outside gene matches: 2. Germline CDR1 MDHEN, CDR2 SYDVKM. CDR3 bases: TGTGCCAGCAGTTTAACAGGGGGCTCCTATGGCTACACCTTC. Translating it yields CASSLTGGSYGYTF.

The V gene is TRBV10-3, the J gene TRBJ1-6, with 9 nucleotides matching TRBD1. The CDR3 extends over 17 amino acids. Trimming removed 6 bases from V and 0 bases from J; junction bases left unmatched: 6. Germline CDR1 ENHRY, CDR2 SYGVKD. The CDR3 region is CAIRGTGPSSYNSPLHF. CDR3 nucleotides: TGTGCCATCAGGGGGACAGGGCCGAGCTCCTATAATTCACCCCTCCACTTT.

In DNA, the CDR3 is TGCGCCAGCAGCCTCCGACAGGAAGAGACCCAGTACTTC. This codes for CASSLRQEETQYF. V gene TRBV5-1 combines with J gene TRBJ2-5; D is possibly TRBD1 (6 bases). CDR1 SGHRS and CDR2 YFSETQ come from the germline V gene. With 4 bases removed from V and 3 bases from J, the gap between germline ends came to 10 bases. The CDR3 extends over 13 amino acids.

The rearrangement uses TRBV28 and TRBJ1-2, with D perhaps TRBD1 (6 bases). V lost 4 bases, J lost 4 bases, and 16 bases lay in between. The length of the CDR3 is 15 residues. Germline V gives CDR1 MDHEN, CDR2 SYDVKM. For the CDR3, the DNA is TGTGCCAGCAGTTCTCAGGACAGAATTACCTATGGCTACACCTTC. This gives the protein CASSSQDRITYGYTF.

V gene TRBV27 combines with J gene TRBJ1-4; D remains unclear. The CDR3 is 15 residues long. CDR1 and CDR2 (germline): MNHEY, SMNVEV (reference sequence). As DNA, the CDR3 is TGTGTTTCTCAGGAGGGTCCAGGACCTAATGAAAAACTGTTTTTT. This encodes CVSQEGPGPNEKLFF. The whole variable domain, remainder taken from reference TRBV27 and TRBJ1-4, is EAQVTQNPRYLITVTGKKLTVTCSQNMNHEYMSWYRQDPGLGLRQIYYSMNVEVTDKGDVPEGYKVSRKEKRNFPLILESPSPNQTSLYFCVSQEGPGPNEKLFFGSGTQLSVL.